Here is one TCR beta chain with its context. Its antigen remains unidentified. The source of the sample is a study of cytomegalovirus exposure and HLA in healthy donors. General study results and limits: The majority of TCR sequences were rare, yet some public TCRs appeared in many donors.

TCRdb's copy holds only in-frame clones and misses some; the assay was immunoSEQ multiplex PCR. The repertoire holds more than 85,000 clones, with around 87% as singletons. Trimming stripped 6 bases from V and 4 bases from J, with 17 bases between. The CDR3 consists of 15 residues. Germline values: CDR1 MNHNY, CDR2 SVGAGI (reference sequence). The chain employs TRBV6-6 and TRBJ2-3, with D possibly TRBD2 on 5 matching bases. Sequences were obtained from PBMCs. This sequence was found in a woman aged 25-40 years in good health and CMV-seropositive. CDR3 DNA: TGTGCCAGCAGACCACCAGAACTAGGTTCAGATACGCAGTATTTT. Its protein is CASRPPELGSDTQYF.